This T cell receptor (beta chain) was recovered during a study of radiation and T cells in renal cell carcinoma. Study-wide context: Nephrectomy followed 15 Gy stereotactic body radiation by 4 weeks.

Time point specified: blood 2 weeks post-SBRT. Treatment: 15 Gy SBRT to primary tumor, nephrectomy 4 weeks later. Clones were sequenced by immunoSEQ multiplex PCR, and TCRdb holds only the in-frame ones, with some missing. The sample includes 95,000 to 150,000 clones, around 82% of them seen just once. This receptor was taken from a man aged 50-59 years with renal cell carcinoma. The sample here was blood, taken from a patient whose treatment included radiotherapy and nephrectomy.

The CDR3 coding sequence is TGTGCCAGCAGCGCCTCAGTCTTTTCTAAATCTAACTATGGCTACACCTTC. Translated, it gives CASSASVFSKSNYGYTF. V usage is TRBV9 and J usage is TRBJ1-2; D uncertain. The germline V gene has CDR1 SGDLS and CDR2 YYNGEE. V was cut by 3 bases and J by 0 bases, with 18 bases left in between. The CDR3 is 17 amino acids.